This TCR beta chain was identified during a study of blood T cell repertoires in COVID-19. Overall study context: Some COVID-19 samples were acute and others convalescent; all came from the United States, Italy and Spain. The analysed material was cDNA or gDNA that came from T cells, B-cell-depleted T cells, or PBMCs.

V was pared by 6 bases and J by 8 bases, with 9 bases of the junction left unmatched. CDR3 length: 13 amino acids. Germline V lookup: CDR1 MNHEY, CDR2 SVGEGT. Generated by immunoSEQ multiplex PCR, the TCRdb table keeps only in-frame clones and is missing some. The repertoire holds approximately 300,000 clones, with about 90% as singletons. The TCR originated in a woman aged 25 to 39 who had recovered from COVID-19. The sample taken for sequencing was PBMCs or T cells enriched from blood (not recorded which). V and J are TRBV6-2 or TRBV6-3 and TRBJ1-2; 7 nucleotides match TRBD1. The CDR3 bases are TGTGCCAGCAGCTTCCGACAGGGATGGGGCTACACCTTC. Its translation: CASSFRQGWGYTF.